This T cell receptor (beta chain) was found in a study of technical replicates of blood from several donors. Germline lookup yields CDR1 SNHLY and CDR2 FYNNEI. There are 13 residues in the CDR3. The germline V and J ends were trimmed by 7 bases and 11 bases, with 20 bases remaining between them. Data came from immunoSEQ multiplex PCR; TCRdb stores just in-frame clones and leaves some out. This sample has around 80,000 clones, with around nine tenths found just once. The TCR sequence derives from a human donor in good health. Sequencing was carried out using T cells isolated from PBMCs. The chain links TRBV2 to TRBJ1-1, with a possible D match to TRBD1 (5 bases). The CDR3 sequence is CASTDMWGTGAFF. DNA of the CDR3: TGTGCCAGCACTGACATGTGGGGCACTGGGGCTTTCTTT.